The source of this T cell receptor beta chain is a study of monozygotic twins with inflammatory bowel disease (dated by TCRdb to about 2019). With respect to the entire study: The full study comprised some 30 monozygotic twin pairs: nine German pairs (four IBD-concordant, five IBD-discordant) and 19 IBD-discordant Danish pairs. Each individual had, on average, about 151 000 unique TCRalpha sequences and 181 000 unique TCRbeta sequences available for analysis. The search for disease-associated traits relied mainly on comparing, within discordant pairs, IBD patients with their genetically identical healthy co-twins.

From each donor, an approximately 2.6 ml peripheral blood sample was collected into PAXgene tubes and kept at -80 degrees C. Total RNA was isolated from whole blood with the PAXgene blood miRNA kit on an automated QIAcube, without T cell sorting. Deep TCRalpha and TCRbeta repertoire profiling with unique molecular barcoding was performed on peripheral blood of monozygotic twin pairs concordant or discordant for inflammatory bowel disease. Smoking habits were recorded for all twin pairs, with individuals classified as current, former or never smokers. Library preparation employed 5' RACE. The input for every TCR library was roughly 3,300 ng of total RNA. cDNA was synthesized with SMARTScribe reverse transcriptase in eight separate reactions per sample. During cDNA synthesis, unique molecular identifiers containing a 6-nucleotide sample barcode were introduced by template switching. Amplification of TCRalpha and TCRbeta cDNA involved two nested PCRs of 16 and 9 cycles, and each PCR was followed by bead purification. Before amplification, the cDNA was both treated with uracil DNA-glycosylase and purified with the QIAquick PCR purification kit. The second PCR was the step at which Illumina TruSeq-compatible adapters and sample-specific barcodes were added. TapeStation and Qubit were used to check library quality and concentration, and 4.5 to 5 ng of each library was pooled. Sequencing of the pooled libraries was done on an Illumina HiSeq2500 single-index Rapid Run using custom sequencing primers and 2 x 100 bp reads. From the authors' description of their analysis: PCR and sequencing errors were corrected by UMI-based consensus assembly using MiGEC version 1.2.6. MiXCR version 2.1.1 handled V(D)J alignment, clonotype assembly and CDR3 extraction. To normalise gene usage, clonotype sharing and MAIT/NKT TCR abundance, the top 1000, 10 000 and 20 000 clonotypes in each sample were analysed. Diversity was computed as the inverse Simpson index with the vegan R package after downsampling to 27 000 UMIs. Paired Mann-Whitney U tests on discordant twin pairs were used, with Benjamini-Hochberg multiple-testing correction. TCRdb reprocessed the reads, and each CDR3 protein sequence is entered once, without DNA. TCRdb's processing, not the authors', yielded these V and J calls. This sample's table lists about 420,000 distinct CDR3 sequences. The ten biggest clones cover less than 2.5% of the sample.

Study-level results and caveats: Background noise and inter-individual variability may have been introduced into the repertoires by the differing immunosuppressive treatments among patients. The analysis was unable to tell different T cell subtypes apart. Measured by the inverse Simpson index, TCRbeta repertoire diversity was lower in IBD patients than in their healthy co-twins. Fewer clonotypes were shared with other individuals by IBD patients than by healthy twins, most markedly in patients showing signs of disease activity. No single strong signal or clonotype linked to IBD turned up in the results, so the idea that one exists was not supported. Concordant and discordant twins showed no difference in repertoire similarity, possibly because of limited statistical power.

As regards this clonotype: Its antigen specificity is not known.

The CDR3 goes from the cysteine to the phenylalanine over 13 residues. No DNA sequence was recorded. CDR1 and CDR2 were assigned from the germline V gene (reference sequence) as SGHKS and YYEKEE. The chain links TRBV5-5 with TRBJ1-5. The clonotype originates from a human donor with ulcerative colitis or Crohn's disease, or a healthy co-twin of an affected twin (not recorded which). Sequencing input: blood. The CDR3 reads CASSLEGAQPQHF.